Sequencing of this T cell receptor (beta chain) was carried out in a study of blood T cells in healthy people across ages. Caucasian, healthy and from Russia, the donors were aged between roughly 6 and 100. The amount of total RNA extracted per sample was at least 5.5 micrograms. The CDR3 is made up of 16 amino acids. Per the germline V gene, CDR1 is SGHDT and CDR2 is YYEEEE. Trimming cost V 3 bases and J 5 bases, with 20 bases left between them. Primers used in a second PCR of about 7 to 12 cycles were a sample-barcoded 5' primer and a J-beta primer mix. A template-switch adaptor with 12 random nucleotides tagged each cDNA molecule. MiXCR, applied by TCRdb to the 5' RACE reads, yields one record per CDR3 protein. Counted here are around 1,600,000 distinct CDR3 sequences, approximately 42% occurring once; the ten biggest clones make up more than 4%.

This TCR came from a woman between 18 and 29 years old in good health. The V gene is TRBV5-6, the J gene TRBJ1-1, with a weak D call TRBD1 (6 bases). The sequencing input was blood. CDR3 protein: CASSSIFLTGGTEAFF. In DNA, the CDR3 is TGTGCCAGCAGCTCTATATTCCTGACAGGCGGGACTGAAGCTTTCTTT.